Below are 11 T cell receptor beta chains sequenced from a single sample in a study of RUNX1 and TCR beta rearrangement in T-cell leukemia. Both DJ and VDJ rearrangements of TCR beta were amplicon sequenced. Via MiXCR, TCRdb re-called the PCR reads, giving one row per CDR3 protein. The data contain 650 to 850 distinct CDR3 sequences, under 30% of them singletons. Sequencing was performed on blood. The receptor set was obtained from a male donor with T-cell acute lymphoblastic leukemia.

Sample share makes this clonotype large. The V gene is TRBV19, the J gene TRBJ2-1, with D perhaps TRBD1 or TRBD2 (5 bases each). Germline V CDR1 and CDR2: LNHDA, SQIVND (reference sequence). V lost 10 bases to trimming and J lost 0 bases, with 16 bases between them. CDR3 length: 15 residues. The CDR3 DNA follows: TGTGCCACAGGGACGGCACTTAGCTCCTACAATGAGCAGTTCTTC. Amino acid sequence: CATGTALSSYNEQFF.

In this sample, this clonotype turned up a few times. The gene calls are TRBV5-8 and TRBJ2-1, with 12 positions matching TRBD2. V dropped 0 bases and J dropped 4; count of bases not matched to a gene: 2. This CDR3 has 16 residues. Germline lookup yields CDR1 SGHTS and CDR2 YDEGEE. CDR3 protein: CASSLGLAGEYNEQFF. For the CDR3, the DNA is TGTGCCAGCAGCTTGGGACTAGCGGGAGAGTACAATGAGCAGTTCTTC.

The CDR3 DNA reads TGTGCCAGCAGTTACTCGTTTACGGGGGCTGGGGCCAACGTCCTGACTTTC. Translating it yields CASSYSFTGAGANVLTF. The chain recombines TRBV6-5 with TRBJ2-6; a weak D match, TRBD2 (6 bases). The CDR3 runs 17 residues. Trimming removed 0 bases at V and 2 bases at J, with 11 bases between. Germline V lookup: CDR1 MNHEY, CDR2 SVGAGI.

The chain joins TRBV7-9 to TRBJ2-7; TRBD1 matches at 8 bases. The CDR3 is made up of 18 amino acids. After removal of 4 bases from V and 0 bases from J, the junction contained 14 bases not matched to a gene. Germline V gives CDR1 SEHNR, CDR2 FQNEAQ (reference sequence). CDR3 nucleotides: TGTGCCAGCAGCTCAGGACAGGGAATATACCCTACCTCCTACGAGCAGTACTTC. This codes for CASSSGQGIYPTSYEQYF. Full variable domain (remainder filled in from reference TRBV7-9 and TRBJ2-7): DTGVSQNPRHKITKRGQNVTFRCDPISEHNRLYWYRQTLGQGPEFLTYFQNEAQLEKSRLLSDRFSAERPKGSFSTLEIQRTEQGDSAMYLCASSSGQGIYPTSYEQYFGPGTRLTVT.

This clonotype was counted between two and nine times. The J gene is TRBJ2-7, the V gene TRBV10-3; TRBD2 agrees at 10 bases. The CDR3 runs to 14 residues. The germline V gene has CDR1 ENHRY and CDR2 SYGVKD. J lost 5 bases, V lost 6 bases, and 7 bases had no gene match. The CDR3 loop reads CAIRDSGGMDEQYF. CDR3 DNA sequence: TGTGCCATCAGGGATAGCGGGGGGATGGACGAGCAGTACTTC.

This clonotype came up once. The chain employs TRBV27 and TRBJ1-5; the D gene is possibly TRBD1 (6 bases). CDR1 is MNHEY and CDR2 is SMNVEV in the germline V gene (reference sequence). The CDR3 contains 14 residues. The V gene lost 8 bases and the J gene lost 6 bases, with 17 bases spanning the gap. Written as DNA, the CDR3 is TGTGCCAGCTCGGGGGCAGGGAGCGGTCAGCCCCAGCATTTT. Protein: CASSGAGSGQPQHF.

By share of the sample, this clonotype is large. This chain joins TRBV11-2 and TRBJ2-7, with 7 bases that match TRBD1. CDR3 length equals 13 residues. Germline trimming cut 3 bases from V and 2 bases from J; bases unmatched to any gene: 1. Per the germline V gene, CDR1 is SGHAT and CDR2 is FQNNGV. The CDR3 here is CASSLGQTYEQYF. CDR3 sequence (DNA): TGTGCCAGCAGCTTGGGACAGACCTACGAGCAGTACTTC. Full variable domain (missing parts from reference TRBV11-2 and TRBJ2-7): EAGVAQSPRYKIIEKRQSVAFWCNPISGHATLYWYQQILGQGPKLLIQFQNNGVVDDSQLPKDRFSAERLKGVDSTLKIQPAKLEDSAVYLCASSLGQTYEQYFGPGTRLTVT.

The chain joins TRBV15 to TRBJ1-1; D uncertain. The CDR3 extends over 14 amino acids. The germline gives CDR1 LNHNV, CDR2 YYDKDF (reference sequence). The V end lost 7 bases, the J end lost 7 bases, and 19 bases lay between the germline ends. CDR3 region: CATKFDNSEYEAFF. The CDR3 nucleotides are TGTGCCACCAAATTCGACAACTCAGAGTATGAAGCTTTCTTT.

This clonotype occurred a few times. V is TRBV19 and J is TRBJ2-3; TRBD1 might be the D (7 bases). This CDR3 contains 14 residues. Trimming cost V 7 bases and J 5 bases, with 16 bases left between them. Per germline, CDR1 LNHDA and CDR2 SQIVND (reference sequence). CDR3 DNA: TGTGCCAGTACCGGAGGGGGCACGGGAGATACGCAGTATTTT. Translated: CASTGGGTGDTQYF.

As concerns this clonotype: Germline is not matched at one junction end, which may reflect a read error. The rearrangement uses TRBV20-1 and TRBJ1-1; D unclear. This CDR3 comprises 14 residues. Germline CDR1 DFQATT, CDR2 SNEGSKA (reference sequence). For the CDR3, the DNA is TGCAGTGCTAGGGCAGACATCATGAACACTGACGCTTTCTTT. Translated: CSARADIMNTDAFF.

Details on this clonotype: A much larger clone differs by one base, so this may be a read error. This sequence joins TRBV20-1 and TRBJ2-1, with D hard to call. Germline V gene sequence: CDR1 DFQATT, CDR2 SNEGSKA (reference sequence). The CDR3 is made up of 13 amino acids. The DNA of the CDR3 is TGCAGTGCTCCTGTGGCGGTCGACAATGAGCAGTCCTTC. Residues: CSAPVAVDNEQSF.